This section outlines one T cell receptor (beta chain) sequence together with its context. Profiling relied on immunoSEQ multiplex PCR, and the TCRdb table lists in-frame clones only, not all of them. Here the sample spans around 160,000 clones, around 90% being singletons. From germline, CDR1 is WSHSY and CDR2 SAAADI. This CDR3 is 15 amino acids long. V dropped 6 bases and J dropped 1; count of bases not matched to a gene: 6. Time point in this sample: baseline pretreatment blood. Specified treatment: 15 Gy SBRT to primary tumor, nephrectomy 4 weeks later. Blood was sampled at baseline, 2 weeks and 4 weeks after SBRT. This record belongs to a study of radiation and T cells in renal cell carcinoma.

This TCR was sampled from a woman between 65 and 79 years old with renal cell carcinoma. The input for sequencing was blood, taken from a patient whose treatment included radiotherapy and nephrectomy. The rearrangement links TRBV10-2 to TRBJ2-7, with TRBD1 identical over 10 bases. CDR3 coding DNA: TGCGCCAGCAGCGAACCGGGACAGGGGTCCTACGAGCAGTACTTC. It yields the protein CASSEPGQGSYEQYF.